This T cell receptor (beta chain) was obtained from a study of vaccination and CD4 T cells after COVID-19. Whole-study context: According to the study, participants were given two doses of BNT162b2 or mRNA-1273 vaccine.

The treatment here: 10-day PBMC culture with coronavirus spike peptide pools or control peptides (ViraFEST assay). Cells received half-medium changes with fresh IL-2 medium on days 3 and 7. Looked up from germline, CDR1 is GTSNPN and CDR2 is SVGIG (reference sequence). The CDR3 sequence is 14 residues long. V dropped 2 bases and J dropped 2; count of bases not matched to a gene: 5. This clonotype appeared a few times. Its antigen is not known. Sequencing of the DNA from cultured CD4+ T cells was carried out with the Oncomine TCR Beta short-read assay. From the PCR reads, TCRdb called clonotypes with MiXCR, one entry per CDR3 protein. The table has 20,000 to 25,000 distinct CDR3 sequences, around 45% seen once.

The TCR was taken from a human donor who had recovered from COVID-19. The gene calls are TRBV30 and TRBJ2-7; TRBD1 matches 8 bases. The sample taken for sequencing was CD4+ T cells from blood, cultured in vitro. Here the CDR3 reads CAWSTTGGPYEQYF. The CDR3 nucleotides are TGTGCCTGGAGTACAACAGGGGGGCCCTACGAGCAGTACTTC. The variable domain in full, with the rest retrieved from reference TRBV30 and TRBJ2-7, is SQTIHQWPATLVQPVGSPLSLECTVEGTSNPNLYWYRQAAGRGLQLLFYSVGIGQISSEVPQNLSASRPQDRQFILSSKKLLLSDSGFYLCAWSTTGGPYEQYFGPGTRLTVT.